Listed here are 18 T cell receptor beta chains from one sample, sequenced in a study of CD8 T cells in ankylosing spondylitis. TCRdb independently ran MiXCR on the 5' RACE reads; one entry per CDR3 protein. The sample has about 340,000 distinct CDR3 sequences, roughly 14% seen once. The sequenced sample was blood, either unsorted or a sorted T cell fraction (not recorded which). Source of these receptors: a male donor with ankylosing spondylitis or in good health (not recorded which).

This clonotype was seen ten or more times. V is TRBV5-5 and J is TRBJ2-7; the match to TRBD2 covers 14 bases. The CDR3 runs to 15 residues. The V and J ends lost 4 bases and 3 bases, in that order; junction bases with no gene match: 3. Germline V gene lookup returns CDR1 SGHKS and CDR2 YYEKEE (reference sequence). CDR3 amino acids: CASSGTSGRIYEQYF. The CDR3, as DNA: TGTGCCAGCAGCGGGACTAGCGGGAGAATCTACGAGCAGTACTTC.

This clonotype came up a few times. The chain joins TRBV6-5 to TRBJ1-1; 10 nucleotides line up with TRBD1. Trimming at V came to 4 bases and at J to 5 bases, leaving 7 bases not matched to a gene. Per the germline V gene, CDR1 is MNHEY and CDR2 is SVGAGI. This CDR3 is built from 15 residues. This chain's CDR3 is CASSSRQGAVTEAFF. For the CDR3, the DNA is TGTGCCAGCAGTTCCAGACAGGGGGCCGTAACTGAAGCTTTCTTT.

This clonotype was counted only a few times. V gene TRBV19 combines with J gene TRBJ1-1; TRBD1 might be the D (6 bases). CDR3 size: 14 residues. V lost 0 bases, J lost 4 bases, and 9 bases lay in between. Germline V gives CDR1 LNHDA, CDR2 SQIVND (reference sequence). CDR3 in DNA: TGTGCCAGTAGTATAGACAGGGGTCGCACTGAAGCTTTCTTT. It encodes CASSIDRGRTEAFF.

This clonotype was observed a handful of times. This chain uses TRBV5-1 with TRBJ2-5; no clear D. This CDR3 comprises 22 residues. With 2 bases removed from V and 0 bases from J, the gap between germline ends came to 32 bases. Germline loops: CDR1 SGHRS, CDR2 YFSETQ. The DNA of the CDR3 is TGCGCCAGCAGCTTAGATCTTGTTTCCTTCACTCTGGAAACCCGAAACCAAGAGACCCAGTACTTC. This translates into CASSLDLVSFTLETRNQETQYF.

CDR3 loop: CASSFHLWETQYF. DNA for the CDR3: TGTGCCAGCAGCTTCCACCTCTGGGAGACCCAGTACTTC. The chain is built from TRBV21-1 and TRBJ2-5. TRBV21-1 is reported as a pseudogene. The CDR3 sequence is 13 residues long.

This sequence joins TRBV10-3 and TRBJ1-6; TRBD1 matches 12 bases. V gave up 0 bases and J gave up 10 bases; unmatched junction bases: 1. Germline loops: CDR1 ENHRY, CDR2 SYGVKD. CDR3 size: 15 residues. The CDR3: CAISESGTGGSPLHF. As DNA, the CDR3 is TGTGCCATCAGTGAGTCCGGGACAGGGGGCTCACCCCTCCACTTT.

V usage is TRBV5-1 and J usage is TRBJ2-3, with TRBD2 identical over 8 bases. This CDR3 spans 15 amino acids. V lost 4 bases to trimming and J lost 2 bases; unmatched junction nucleotides: 6. The germline gives CDR1 SGHRS, CDR2 YFSETQ. CDR3 bases: TGCGCCAGCAGCGTTATAGCGGGGAACACAGATACGCAGTATTTT. This translates into CASSVIAGNTDTQYF. The complete variable domain, with remaining parts taken from reference TRBV5-1 and TRBJ2-3, reads KAGVTQTPRYLIKTRGQQVTLSCSPISGHRSVSWYQQTPGQGLQFLFEYFSETQRNKGNFPGRFSGRQFSNSRSEMNVSTLELGDSALYLCASSVIAGNTDTQYFGPGTRLTVL.

This clonotype was detected a few times. The CDR3 DNA sequence: TGCGCCAGCAGCTTGGGAGGACAGTTGAGTGGGGCCACCACAGATACGCAGTATTTT. It translates to CASSLGGQLSGATTDTQYF. The genes are TRBV5-1 and TRBJ2-3; D possibly corresponds to TRBD1 (6 bases). Trimming removed 0 bases from V and 2 bases from J, with 22 bases in between. The CDR3 contains 19 residues. Germline V lookup: CDR1 SGHRS, CDR2 YFSETQ.

This clonotype was counted only a few times. The chain uses TRBV2 and TRBJ1-1; no reliable D call. Trimming took off 2 bases at V and 7 bases at J, with 5 bases between the two ends. Germline loops: CDR1 SNHLY, CDR2 FYNNEI. This CDR3 is 11 amino acids long. CDR3 residues: CASSERYEAFF. In DNA form, the CDR3 reads TGTGCCAGCAGTGAACGCTATGAAGCTTTCTTT.

As DNA, the CDR3 is TGTGCCAGCAGTTTGTTGGGGACAGGGGGCTCAGAGACCCAGTACTTC. Translated: CASSLLGTGGSETQYF. V and J are TRBV12-3 or TRBV12-4 and TRBJ2-5, with TRBD1 matching over 12 bases. The CDR3 is made up of 16 amino acids. After removal of 3 bases from V and 4 bases from J, the junction contained 6 bases not matched to a gene.

CDR3 nucleotides: TGTGCCAGCAGTTTCACGGACACCAATCAGCCCCAGCATTTT. Its translation is CASSFTDTNQPQHF. J is TRBJ1-5 and V is TRBV12-3 or TRBV12-4; tentatively, D is TRBD1 (5 bases). The CDR3 has 14 amino acids. The ends were cut back, 3 bases at V and 3 bases at J, with 9 bases in the middle.

There are a few counts of this clonotype. The CDR3 nucleotides read TGCAGCGTTGAGACGGGCAGATTGAACACTGAAGCTTTCTTT. Its protein product is CSVETGRLNTEAFF. The V call is TRBV29-1, the J call TRBJ1-1, with D hard to call. This CDR3 has 14 amino acids. CDR1 is SQVTM, CDR2 ANQGSEA, per germline. V dropped 3 bases and J dropped 0 bases, with 11 bases sitting between them. Drawing the rest from reference TRBV29-1 and TRBJ1-1, the complete variable domain is SAVISQKPSRDICQRGTSLTIQCQVDSQVTMMFWYRQQPGQSLTLIATANQGSEATYESGFVIDKFPISRPNLTFSTLTVSNMSPEDSSIYLCSVETGRLNTEAFFGQGTRLTVV.

Only one count was recorded for this clonotype. This rearrangement joins TRBV5-1 to TRBJ2-5; 7 positions agree with TRBD1. CDR1 and CDR2 from the germline V gene are SGHRS and YFSETQ. This CDR3 has 14 amino acids. Trimming took 3 bases from V and 3 from J; bases not matched to a gene: 5. The CDR3 bases are TGCGCCAGCAGCTCCGTCGGGACAGAAGAGACCCAGTACTTC. Its protein is CASSSVGTEETQYF.

This clonotype was found many times. The rearrangement uses TRBV29-1 and TRBJ1-2; D gene unclear. V was cut by 5 bases and J by 7 bases, with 11 bases left in between. The germline CDR1 and CDR2 sequences are SQVTM and ANQGSEA. The CDR3 is 11 amino acids. CDR3 residues: CSVKEGGGYTF. DNA of the CDR3: TGCAGCGTTAAGGAGGGAGGTGGCTACACCTTC.

This clonotype was observed a handful of times. CDR3 coding DNA: TGTGCCAGCAGTTTAGAAACGAGACTTGTAGGTAGAGGGCAGTTCTTC. Translation: CASSLETRLVGRGQFF. The V call is TRBV12-3 or TRBV12-4, the J call TRBJ2-1; no firm D call. This CDR3 spans 16 amino acids. V was pared by 1 base and J by 12 bases, with 22 bases between.

The sample holds a few counts of this clonotype. The chain has TRBV5-1 and TRBJ2-3; D is unclear. The CDR3 runs 13 residues. Trimming took off 4 bases at V and 8 bases at J, with 14 bases between the two ends. Germline CDR1 reads SGHRS; CDR2 reads YFSETQ. The CDR3 loop reads CASSRTTSGTQYF. Here the CDR3 DNA reads TGCGCCAGCAGCAGGACCACCTCGGGTACGCAGTATTTT.

This clonotype was detected only a few times. The rearrangement uses TRBV6-5 and TRBJ2-1, with D tentatively TRBD1 (6 bases). The V and J ends lost 2 bases and 8 bases respectively, with 13 bases between them. Germline loops: CDR1 MNHEY, CDR2 SVGAGI. The CDR3 has 14 residues. The CDR3 DNA follows: TGTGCCAGCAGTTACGGGCAGGGGTACGATGAGCAGTTCTTC. Translating it yields CASSYGQGYDEQFF.

This clonotype was counted a few times. The chain joins TRBV12-5 to TRBJ2-3; D not resolved. V was trimmed by 1 base and J by 4 bases, leaving 9 bases between them. This CDR3 contains 14 residues. Germline CDR1 and CDR2: LGHNT and FRNRAP. The chain's CDR3 is CASGLEGGPDTQYF. In DNA form, the CDR3 reads TGTGCTAGTGGTTTGGAAGGCGGCCCAGATACGCAGTATTTT.